Below are 30 T cell receptor beta chains sequenced from a single sample in a study of OX40 agonist ivuxolimab in advanced cancers. To prepare the library, the immunoSEQ multiplex PCR assay was applied. Entries here come from immuneACCESS through TCRdb and include only in-frame sequences with V and J called. Some clones fail to appear in such tables; in the studies checked, an unresolved V gene covers under half of the shortfall, and the cause of the remainder is unknown. The sample records roughly 90,000 clones, approximately 88% of which are singletons. Clones ranked in the top ten supply 1.1% to 1.5% of the sample. Specimen: CD4+ or CD8+ T cells sorted from blood, collected in a trial of the OX40 agonist ivuxolimab. These receptors were taken from an adult with an advanced solid tumor such as melanoma, head and neck, liver or kidney cancer.

The V call is TRBV7-9, the J call TRBJ2-1; maybe TRBD2 (5 bases). Germline V gene data show CDR1 as SEHNR and CDR2 as FQNEAQ (reference sequence). The V end was cut by 3 bases, the J end by 0 bases, with 6 bases between. This CDR3 has 14 amino acids. Written as DNA, the CDR3 is TGTGCCAGCAGCTTGGGGAGCTCCTACAATGAGCAGTTCTTC. Protein product: CASSLGSSYNEQFF.

The chain couples TRBV28 to TRBJ1-2, with D unclear. The CDR3 is 14 amino acids. Germline-derived CDR1 and CDR2 are MDHEN and SYDVKM. V was pared by 5 bases and J by 4 bases, with 14 bases between. CDR3 in DNA: TGTGCCAGCAGTAAGCGACCAGGCATCTATGGCTACACCTTC. It codes for CASSKRPGIYGYTF.

The V gene is TRBV18, the J gene TRBJ2-7; D might be TRBD1 (5 bases). V was shortened by 3 bases and J by 0 bases, with 12 bases between the two germline ends. The CDR3 has 15 amino acids. The germline V gene encodes CDR1 KGHSH and CDR2 LQKENI. The CDR3 reads CASSPDSLSSYEQYF. The CDR3 DNA sequence: TGTGCCAGCTCACCCGACAGCCTGAGCTCCTACGAGCAGTACTTC.

The chain is built from TRBV7-2 and TRBJ1-4; 9 bases agree with TRBD1. The V gene end was trimmed by 4 bases and the J gene end by 10 bases; junction bases not matched to a gene: 13. The germline V gene has CDR1 SGHTA and CDR2 FQGNSA. CDR3 length equals 16 residues. This chain's CDR3 is CASSSRPGTGIGKLFF. The CDR3 region has the DNA TGTGCCAGCAGCTCCAGACCCGGGACAGGGATAGGAAAACTGTTTTTT.

The chain carries TRBV6-5 and TRBJ1-5; D is unclear. V dropped 5 bases and J dropped 2 bases, with 10 bases sitting between them. This CDR3 is built from 14 residues. In germline, CDR1 is MNHEY, CDR2 SVGAGI. In DNA form, the CDR3 reads TGTGCCAGCAGTACGTTGGAGGGCAATCAGCCCCAGCATTTT. Its translation: CASSTLEGNQPQHF.

The genes are TRBV7-2 and TRBJ1-5, with D possibly being TRBD1 (6 bases). The CDR3 loop spans 15 amino acids. V lost 1 base to trimming and J lost 2 bases, with 9 bases between them. Germline CDR1 and CDR2: SGHTA and FQGNSA. The CDR3 region is CASSLEAGGNQPQHF. CDR3 nucleotides: TGTGCCAGCAGCTTAGAAGCAGGGGGCAATCAGCCCCAGCATTTT.

The chain is built from TRBV30 and TRBJ1-6, with D perhaps matching TRBD1 (6 bases). Deletions cut 2 bases from V and 5 bases from J, with 7 bases between. The CDR3 spans 13 residues. Germline lookup yields CDR1 GTSNPN and CDR2 SVGIG (reference sequence). The CDR3 loop is CAWSQGNNSPLHF. The DNA of the CDR3 is TGTGCCTGGAGTCAGGGGAATAATTCACCCCTCCACTTT.

The CDR3 DNA reads TGTGCCAGCAGTGACTCGCAGGGGGCCCGACGATTCTACGAGCAGTACTTC. Translation: CASSDSQGARRFYEQYF. This sequence joins TRBV25-1 and TRBJ2-5, with 8 bases lining up with TRBD1. The J call is in doubt because the DNA end fits TRBJ2-7 better. In germline, CDR1 is MGHDK, CDR2 SYGVNS. The CDR3 contains 17 residues.

Turning to this clone: The same CDR3 is also encoded by other DNA sequences in this sample. The chain links TRBV5-1 to TRBJ1-4; 9 bases fit TRBD1. Looked up from germline, CDR1 is SGHRS and CDR2 is YFSETQ. V lost 4 bases and J lost 0; bases outside the gene matches: 13. The CDR3 covers 19 residues. The CDR3 loop reads CASSLTGGYLVATNEKLFF. The DNA for the CDR3 is TGCGCCAGCAGCCTGACAGGGGGATACCTAGTTGCAACTAATGAAAAACTGTTTTTT.

This clone turned up a few times. The V call is TRBV9, the J call TRBJ2-2, with D perhaps matching TRBD1 or TRBD2 (5 bases each). The CDR3 runs 16 residues. From germline, CDR1 is SGDLS and CDR2 YYNGEE. The V end lost 0 bases, the J end lost 6 bases, and 15 bases lay between the germline ends. CDR3 loop: CASSVGGARGSGELFF. CDR3 DNA sequence: TGTGCCAGCAGCGTAGGTGGGGCCAGAGGGTCCGGGGAGCTGTTTTTT.

This chain uses TRBV5-1 with TRBJ2-3, with 7 positions matching TRBD2. Trimming cost V 2 bases and J 2 bases; bases outside gene matches: 5. This CDR3 is built from 15 residues. Germline CDR1 is SGHRS and CDR2 is YFSETQ. This CDR3 reads CASSLTSEPTDTQYF. The CDR3 nucleotides are TGCGCCAGCAGCTTAACTAGCGAGCCCACAGATACGCAGTATTTT.

The chain employs TRBV7-2 and TRBJ2-3, with 8 bases identical to TRBD2. Germline V gene lookup returns CDR1 SGHTA and CDR2 FQGNSA. V shed 1 base, J shed 5 bases, and the junction held 14 bases outside the gene matches. This CDR3 spans 18 amino acids. CDR3 DNA: TGTGCCAGCAGCTTAGTGGATGTGGCGGACCGGGGGGGAGATACGCAGTATTTT. Protein: CASSLVDVADRGGDTQYF.

V usage is TRBV7-2 and J usage is TRBJ2-6; D is uncertain. CDR3 length equals 17 residues. Germline V CDR1 and CDR2: SGHTA, FQGNSA. V lost 5 bases, J lost 0 bases, and 14 bases lay in between. DNA of the CDR3: TGTGCCAGCAGCCGCCTGGGTACTCGCTCTGGGGCCAACGTCCTGACTTTC. It yields the protein CASSRLGTRSGANVLTF.

The rearrangement joins TRBV19 to TRBJ1-5; D ambiguous. CDR3 length: 13 residues. The germline CDR1 and CDR2 sequences are LNHDA and SQIVND (reference sequence). Trimming pared 5 bases from V and 4 bases from J, leaving 9 bases between. CDR3 residues: CASSGRTNQPQHF. CDR3 nucleotide sequence: TGTGCCAGTAGTGGACGGACTAATCAGCCCCAGCATTTT.

In its sample, this clone was seen once. This sequence joins TRBV28 and TRBJ2-1, with TRBD2 matching over 8 bases. V lost 2 bases and J lost 0; bases outside the gene matches: 6. CDR1 is MDHEN and CDR2 is SYDVKM in the germline V gene. This CDR3 has 17 amino acids. In DNA, the CDR3 is TGTGCCAGCAGTTTAATGGCGGGAGGAGGCTCCTACAATGAGCAGTTCTTC. Protein sequence: CASSLMAGGGSYNEQFF.

The rearrangement joins TRBV19 to TRBJ2-7, with D uncertain. The V gene lost 8 bases and the J gene lost 5 bases, with 10 bases spanning the gap. CDR1 LNHDA and CDR2 SQIVND come from the germline V gene (reference sequence). The CDR3 runs 11 residues. CDR3 in amino acids: CASRSGHEQYF. CDR3 nucleotides: TGTGCCAGTCGTTCTGGCCACGAGCAGTACTTC.

The chain uses TRBV25-1 and TRBJ2-2, with 7 bases matching TRBD2. V lost 3 bases, J lost 1 base, and 8 bases stayed unmatched. Germline V gene sequence: CDR1 MGHDK, CDR2 SYGVNS. The CDR3 extends over 17 amino acids. The CDR3 here is CASSDRWGGRNTGELFF. The CDR3 nucleotides are TGTGCCAGCAGTGATAGATGGGGCGGGAGGAACACCGGGGAGCTGTTTTTT.

The J gene is TRBJ2-2, the V gene TRBV7-3, with a weak D call TRBD1 (5 bases). Between the trimmed V and J ends, which lost 5 bases and 2 bases, there was a span of 18 bases. The CDR3 contains 17 residues. Looked up from germline, CDR1 is SGHTA and CDR2 is FQGTGA. The CDR3: CASSPNPQGTNTGELFF. CDR3 DNA: TGTGCCAGCAGCCCGAACCCGCAGGGAACAAACACCGGGGAGCTGTTTTTT.

The J gene is TRBJ1-1, the V gene TRBV29-1; D unresolved. The CDR3 length is 13 residues. With 6 bases removed from V and 4 bases from J, the gap between germline ends came to 15 bases. Germline lookup yields CDR1 SQVTM and CDR2 ANQGSEA. This CDR3 is CSVEKGISTEAFF. The CDR3 DNA sequence: TGCAGCGTGGAGAAAGGAATAAGCACTGAAGCTTTCTTT. The whole variable domain, remainder taken from reference TRBV29-1 and TRBJ1-1, is SAVISQKPSRDICQRGTSLTIQCQVDSQVTMMFWYRQQPGQSLTLIATANQGSEATYESGFVIDKFPISRPNLTFSTLTVSNMSPEDSSIYLCSVEKGISTEAFFGQGTRLTVV.

The genes are TRBV5-5 and TRBJ1-5, with D unclear. CDR3 length: 16 residues. V was cut by 2 bases and J by 4 bases, with 16 bases left in between. Germline-derived CDR1 and CDR2 are SGHKS and YYEKEE (reference sequence). CDR3 region: CASSLIPTSTNQPQHF. CDR3 in DNA: TGTGCCAGCAGCTTAATCCCCACATCGACAAATCAGCCCCAGCATTTT.

The CDR3 loop is CASSLAREEKLFF. The CDR3 DNA reads TGTGCCAGCAGCTTAGCGCGTGAGGAAAAACTGTTTTTT. The chain links TRBV7-2 to TRBJ1-4; D unresolved. The ends were cut back, 0 bases at V and 8 bases at J, with 7 bases in the middle. Germline V gives CDR1 SGHTA, CDR2 FQGNSA. CDR3 length: 13 residues.

The chain has TRBV19 and TRBJ1-5; maybe TRBD1 (5 bases). V was cut by 6 bases and J by 2 bases, with 23 bases left in between. Germline V gene lookup returns CDR1 LNHDA and CDR2 SQIVND (reference sequence). This CDR3 comprises 18 residues. The CDR3 spells CASSGTRGRNIGNQPQHF. The DNA of the CDR3 is TGTGCCAGTAGCGGGACCCGCGGTAGAAATATTGGCAATCAGCCCCAGCATTTT.

This chain joins TRBV16 and TRBJ2-7, with no clear D. Trimming took 0 bases from V and 0 from J, leaving 6 bases between them. Germline CDR1 reads KGHSY; CDR2 reads FQNENV. This CDR3 is 14 amino acids long. CDR3 nucleotide sequence: TGTGCCAGCAGCCAATCTTACATCTCCTACGAGCAGTACTTC. Its protein is CASSQSYISYEQYF.

This clone appeared once. The chain has TRBV18 and TRBJ1-5; D ambiguous. Germline lookup yields CDR1 KGHSH and CDR2 LQKENI. V was shortened by 3 bases and J by 7 bases, with 10 bases between the two germline ends. The CDR3 runs to 13 residues. CDR3 amino acids: CASSPSQDQPQHF. CDR3 sequence (DNA): TGTGCCAGCTCACCTAGCCAAGACCAGCCCCAGCATTTT. Full variable domain (rest looked up from reference TRBV18 and TRBJ1-5): NAGVMQNPRHLVRRRGQEARLRCSPMKGHSHVYWYRQLPEEGLKFMVYLQKENIIDESGMPKERFSAEFPKEGPSILRIQQVVRGDSAAYFCASSPSQDQPQHFGDGTRLSIL.

The chain employs TRBV30 and TRBJ1-1; D may be TRBD1 (5 bases). CDR1 is GTSNPN and CDR2 is SVGIG in the germline V gene (reference sequence). V was pared by 2 bases and J by 1 base, with 11 bases between. The CDR3 extends over 14 amino acids. CDR3 DNA sequence: TGTGCCTGGAGTCACAGGTCCCGGAACACTGAAGCTTTCTTT. This codes for CAWSHRSRNTEAFF.

The rearrangement uses TRBV25-1 and TRBJ1-3; tentative D call: TRBD1 (5 bases). Germline-derived CDR1 and CDR2 are MGHDK and SYGVNS. V was trimmed by 6 bases and J by 0 bases, leaving 6 bases between them. The length of the CDR3 is 13 residues. CDR3 in amino acids: CASRDSSGNTIYF. The CDR3 nucleotides are TGTGCCAGCAGAGACAGCTCTGGAAACACCATATATTTT.

CDR3 sequence (DNA): TGCAGCGTTCGGGACAGAAGCTCCTACAATGAGCAGTTCTTC. Encoded protein: CSVRDRSSYNEQFF. The genes are TRBV29-1 and TRBJ2-1; 7 bases align to TRBD1. Germline CDR1 SQVTM, CDR2 ANQGSEA. The V segment lost 5 bases and the J segment 0 bases; nucleotides outside the gene matches: 4. The CDR3 has 14 residues.

The rearrangement joins TRBV7-2 to TRBJ2-1; perhaps TRBD2 as D (7 bases). V was trimmed by 3 bases and J by 7 bases, leaving 16 bases between them. CDR3 size: 15 residues. The germline gives CDR1 SGHTA, CDR2 FQGNSA. CDR3 coding DNA: TGTGCCAGCAGCTTGCTGGGGGGGCGCGTTAATGAGCAGTTCTTC. Protein: CASSLLGGRVNEQFF.

The chain recombines TRBV5-1 with TRBJ2-7; D gene uncertain. Between the trimmed V and J ends, which lost 0 bases and 5 bases, there was a span of 9 bases. Germline lookup yields CDR1 SGHRS and CDR2 YFSETQ. The CDR3 consists of 13 residues. CDR3 region: CASSLVVGNEQYF. The CDR3 DNA follows: TGCGCCAGCAGCTTGGTGGTAGGGAACGAGCAGTACTTC. Together with reference TRBV5-1 and TRBJ2-7, the CDR3 gives the full variable domain: KAGVTQTPRYLIKTRGQQVTLSCSPISGHRSVSWYQQTPGQGLQFLFEYFSETQRNKGNFPGRFSGRQFSNSRSEMNVSTLELGDSALYLCASSLVVGNEQYFGPGTRLTVT.

The genes are TRBV2 and TRBJ2-7, with D possibly matching TRBD2 (5 bases). CDR3 length: 15 residues. V lost 7 bases and J lost 5, with 21 bases in between. The V gene's germline CDR1 is SNHLY and CDR2 FYNNEI. CDR3 sequence (DNA): TGTGCCAGCACCACTGAGGGTTCCCCCAGCAACGAGCAGTACTTC. Protein sequence: CASTTEGSPSNEQYF.